This T cell receptor beta chain was observed in a study of T cells in Graves' hyperthyroidism and ophthalmopathy. Study-level information: Peripheral blood was drawn at first diagnosis, prior to all treatment. Study conclusions and caveats: Most thyroid-expanded clonotypes above 0.001 were also found in blood. Before onset, ophthalmopathy was predicted by the model a median around 6 months earlier.

Using RNA transcripts as the source, TCR beta CDR3 regions were amplified. Primed by the HTBI set, a first-round RT-PCR was run on the TCR CDR3. Using its own MiXCR run on the multiplex PCR reads, TCRdb lists one record per CDR3 protein. The table lists approximately 620,000 distinct CDR3 sequences, more than 15% of them singletons. The CDR3 covers 16 residues. Germline CDR1 reads WNHNN; CDR2 reads SYGVQD (reference sequence). J gave up 0 bases and V 3 bases, and 5 bases lay outside the gene matches. Based on clinical symptoms, serum thyroxine and TRAb, thyroid ultrasound and orbital computed tomography, diagnoses were reached. Only a few counts were recorded for this clonotype. Its antigen is unidentified.

Sequenced sample: blood. The sequence was obtained from a woman aged 40-49 years with Graves' ophthalmopathy. The J gene is TRBJ2-3, the V gene TRBV10-1, with 8 nucleotides matching TRBD2. CDR3 DNA sequence: TGCGCCAGCAGTGAATACGGGGGGGACAGCACAGATACGCAGTATTTT. Amino acids: CASSEYGGDSTDTQYF.